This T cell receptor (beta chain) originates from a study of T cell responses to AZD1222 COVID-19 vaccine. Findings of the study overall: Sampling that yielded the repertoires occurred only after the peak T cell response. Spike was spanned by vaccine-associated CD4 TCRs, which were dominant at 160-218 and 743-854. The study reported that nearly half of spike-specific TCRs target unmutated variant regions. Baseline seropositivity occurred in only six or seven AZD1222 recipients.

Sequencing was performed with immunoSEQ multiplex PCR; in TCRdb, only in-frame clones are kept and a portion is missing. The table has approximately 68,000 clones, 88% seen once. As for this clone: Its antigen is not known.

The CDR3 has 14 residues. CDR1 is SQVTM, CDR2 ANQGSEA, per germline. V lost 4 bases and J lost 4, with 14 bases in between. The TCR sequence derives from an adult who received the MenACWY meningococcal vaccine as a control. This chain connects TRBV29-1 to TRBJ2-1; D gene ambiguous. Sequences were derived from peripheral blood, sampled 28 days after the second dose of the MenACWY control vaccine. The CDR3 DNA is TGCAGCGTTGTTGGTGCCCCTAGATACAATGAGCAGTTCTTC. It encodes CSVVGAPRYNEQFF.